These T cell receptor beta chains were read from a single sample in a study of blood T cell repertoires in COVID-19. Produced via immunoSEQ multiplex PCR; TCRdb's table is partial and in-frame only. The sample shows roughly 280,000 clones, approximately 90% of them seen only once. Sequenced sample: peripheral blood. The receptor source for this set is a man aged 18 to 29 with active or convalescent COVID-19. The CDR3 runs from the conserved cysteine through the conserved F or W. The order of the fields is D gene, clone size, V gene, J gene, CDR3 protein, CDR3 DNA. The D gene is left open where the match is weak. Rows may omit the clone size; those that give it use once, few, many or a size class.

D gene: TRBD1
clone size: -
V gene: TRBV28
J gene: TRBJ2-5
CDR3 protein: CASSLGSGGWETQYF
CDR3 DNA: TGTGCCAGCAGTTTAGGGTCAGGGGGCTGGGAGACCCAGTACTTC

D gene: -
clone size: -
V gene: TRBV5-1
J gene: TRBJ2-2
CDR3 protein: CASTKEGNTGELFF
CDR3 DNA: TGCGCCAGCACTAAGGAGGGGAACACCGGGGAGCTGTTTTTT

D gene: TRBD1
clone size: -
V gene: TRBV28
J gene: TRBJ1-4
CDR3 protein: CASSDGQGIEKLFF
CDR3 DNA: TGTGCCAGCAGCGATGGACAGGGGATCGAAAAACTGTTTTTT

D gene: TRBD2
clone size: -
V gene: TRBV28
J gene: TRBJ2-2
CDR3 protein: CASSIGIAGYTGELFF
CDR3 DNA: TGTGCCAGCAGCATCGGAATAGCGGGATACACCGGGGAGCTGTTTTTT

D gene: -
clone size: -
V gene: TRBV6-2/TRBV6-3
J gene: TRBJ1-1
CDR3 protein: CASSQQGSTEAFF
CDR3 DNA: TGTGCCAGCAGTCAGCAGGGGTCCACTGAAGCTTTCTTT

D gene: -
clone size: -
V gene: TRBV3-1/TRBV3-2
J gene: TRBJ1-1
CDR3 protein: CASSQGVFLTEAFF
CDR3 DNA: TGTGCCAGCAGCCAAGGAGTCTTCCTCACTGAAGCTTTCTTT

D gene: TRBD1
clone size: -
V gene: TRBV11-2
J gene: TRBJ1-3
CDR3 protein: CASSLQIGTGSGNTIYF
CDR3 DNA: TGTGCCAGCAGCCTCCAAATAGGGACAGGCTCTGGAAACACCATATATTTT

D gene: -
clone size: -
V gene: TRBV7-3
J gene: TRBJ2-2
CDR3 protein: CASSFSSARRSNTGELFF
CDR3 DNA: TGTGCCAGCAGCTTCTCTAGCGCCCGACGATCGAACACCGGGGAGCTGTTTTTT

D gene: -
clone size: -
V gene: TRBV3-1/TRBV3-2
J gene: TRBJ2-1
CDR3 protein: CASSLPSNNEQFF
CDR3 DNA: TGTGCCAGCAGCCTCCCCAGTAACAATGAGCAGTTCTTC

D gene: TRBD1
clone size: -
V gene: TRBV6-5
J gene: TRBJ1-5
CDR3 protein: CASTRDRVNQPQHF
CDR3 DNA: TGTGCCAGCACCCGGGACAGGGTAAATCAGCCCCAGCATTTT

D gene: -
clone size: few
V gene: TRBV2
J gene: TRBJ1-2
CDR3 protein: CASSELWAGEGYTF
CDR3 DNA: TGTGCCAGCAGTGAATTGTGGGCAGGGGAAGGCTACACCTTC

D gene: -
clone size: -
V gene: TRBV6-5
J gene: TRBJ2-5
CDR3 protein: CASSQGQVQETQYF
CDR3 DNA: TGTGCCAGCAGTCAGGGACAAGTCCAAGAGACCCAGTACTTC

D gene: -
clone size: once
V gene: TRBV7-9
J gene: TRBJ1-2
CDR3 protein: CASSLGRVALSYGYTF
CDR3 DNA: TGTGCCAGCAGCCTCGGCCGGGTGGCCCTATCATATGGCTACACCTTC

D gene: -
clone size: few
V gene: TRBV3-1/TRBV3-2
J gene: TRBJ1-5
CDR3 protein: CASSPGAGDQPQHF
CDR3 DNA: TGTGCCAGCAGCCCGGGTGCCGGAGATCAGCCCCAGCATTTT

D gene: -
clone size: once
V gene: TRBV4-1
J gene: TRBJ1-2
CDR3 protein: CASSQANPQGYYGYTF
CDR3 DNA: TGCGCCAGCAGCCAAGCGAACCCTCAGGGGTACTATGGCTACACCTTC

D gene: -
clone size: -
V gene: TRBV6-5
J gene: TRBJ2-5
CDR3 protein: CASSWTEYQETQYF
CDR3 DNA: TGTGCCAGCAGTTGGACAGAGTACCAAGAGACCCAGTACTTC

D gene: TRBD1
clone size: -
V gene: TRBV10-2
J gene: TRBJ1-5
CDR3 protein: CASALTGATNQPQHF
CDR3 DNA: TGCGCCAGCGCTTTGACAGGGGCAACCAATCAGCCCCAGCATTTT

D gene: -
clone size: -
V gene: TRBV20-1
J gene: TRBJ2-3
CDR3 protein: CSASDQRSTDTQYF
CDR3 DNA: TGCAGTGCTAGTGACCAGCGGTCCACAGATACGCAGTATTTT

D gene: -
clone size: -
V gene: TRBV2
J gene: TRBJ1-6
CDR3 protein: CASRQSGSSPLHF
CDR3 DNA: TGTGCCAGCAGACAAAGTGGGAGTTCACCCCTCCACTTT